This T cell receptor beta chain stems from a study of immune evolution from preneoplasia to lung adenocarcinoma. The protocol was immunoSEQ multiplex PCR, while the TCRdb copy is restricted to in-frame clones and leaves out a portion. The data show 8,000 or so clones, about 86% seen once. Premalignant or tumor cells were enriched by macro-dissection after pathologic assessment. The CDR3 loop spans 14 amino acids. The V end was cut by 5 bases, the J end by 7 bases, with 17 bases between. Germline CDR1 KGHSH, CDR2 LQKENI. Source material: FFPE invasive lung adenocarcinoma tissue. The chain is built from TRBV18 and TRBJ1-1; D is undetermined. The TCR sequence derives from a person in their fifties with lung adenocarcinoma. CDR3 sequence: CASSTADLGGEAFF. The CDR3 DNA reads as TGTGCCAGCTCAACTGCGGACTTGGGAGGTGAAGCTTTCTTT.